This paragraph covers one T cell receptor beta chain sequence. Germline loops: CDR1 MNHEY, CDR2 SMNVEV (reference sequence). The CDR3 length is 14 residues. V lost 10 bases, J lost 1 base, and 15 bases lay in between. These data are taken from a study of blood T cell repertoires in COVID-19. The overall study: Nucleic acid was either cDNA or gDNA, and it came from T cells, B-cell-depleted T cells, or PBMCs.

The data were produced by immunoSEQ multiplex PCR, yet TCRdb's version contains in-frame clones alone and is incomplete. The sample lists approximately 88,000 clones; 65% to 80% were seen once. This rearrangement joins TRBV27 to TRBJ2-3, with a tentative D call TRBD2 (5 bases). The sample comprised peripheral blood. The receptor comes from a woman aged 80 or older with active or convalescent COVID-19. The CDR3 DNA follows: TGTGCCACCCTGGACTTTCGTGGCACAGATACGCAGTATTTT. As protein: CATLDFRGTDTQYF.